This T cell receptor beta chain was identified in a study of OX40 agonist ivuxolimab in advanced cancers. Study at large: In this cohort, patients received ivuxolimab, an agonistic anti-OX40 (CD134) antibody. Two patients with cutaneous melanoma and one with hepatocellular carcinoma, three in total, showed partial responses. Every 2 weeks, ivuxolimab was infused into the patients intravenously at between 0.01 and 10 mg/kg.

TCRdb's table, derived via immunoSEQ multiplex PCR, lists solely in-frame clones and lacks some. This sample yields 39,000 or so clones, of which about 87% are seen a single time; approximately 39% belongs to the top ten. The germline V and J ends were trimmed by 5 bases and 10 bases, with 8 bases remaining between them. CDR1 and CDR2 (germline): SEHNR, FQNEAQ (reference sequence). The CDR3 is 10 amino acids. This sample comprised CD4+ or CD8+ T cells sorted from blood, obtained in a trial of the OX40 agonist ivuxolimab. V is TRBV7-9 and J is TRBJ1-1, with D perhaps matching TRBD1 (5 bases). This receptor was taken from an adult with an advanced solid tumor such as melanoma, head and neck, liver or kidney cancer. The CDR3 loop is CASSQGRAFF. In DNA, the CDR3 is TGTGCCAGCAGCCAGGGACGAGCTTTCTTT.